This is a list of T cell receptor beta chains from one sample in a study of OX40 agonist ivuxolimab in advanced cancers. Only in-frame clones appear in the TCRdb table, and some are missing; sequencing was by immunoSEQ multiplex PCR. The sample records some 80,000 clones, 85% to 90% being singletons. Material: CD4+ or CD8+ T cells sorted from blood, obtained in a trial of the OX40 agonist ivuxolimab. Receptors originate from an adult with an advanced solid tumor such as melanoma, head and neck, liver or kidney cancer. CDR3s include the opening cysteine and the closing phenylalanine or tryptophan. Each record gives: clone size, V gene, J gene, D gene, CDR3 DNA, CDR3 protein. A D gene is named only where the DNA matches it firmly. Some rows mark clone size as missing; the rest say once, few, many or name a class of expanded clone.

once	TRBV28	TRBJ1-5	-	TGTGCCAGCAGTTTTTGGGGTGTAGGGCGAGTGAGAGTCGGTCAGCCCCAGCATTTT	CASSFWGVGRVRVGQPQHF
-	TRBV6-5	TRBJ1-2	-	TGTGCCAGCAGTCTCACAGGGAATGGCTACACCTTC	CASSLTGNGYTF
-	TRBV27	TRBJ2-7	-	TGTGCCAGCAGTTTGGCCAGGGGGGACTCCTACGAGCAGTACTTC	CASSLARGDSYEQYF
-	TRBV6-6	TRBJ2-7	TRBD2	TGTGCCAGCATCAACTACGGGGGGGCAGGGAAAAACGAGCAGTACTTC	CASINYGGAGKNEQYF
-	TRBV18	TRBJ1-2	-	TGTGCCAGCTCACCTGGACAGCTGAGCTATGGCTACACCTTC	CASSPGQLSYGYTF
-	TRBV23-1	TRBJ1-1	-	TGCGCCAGCAGTCCGAGACCGACAGCGAACACTGAAGCTTTCTTT	CASSPRPTANTEAFF
-	TRBV7-8	TRBJ1-3	-	TGTGCCAGCAGCTTAAGAACAGCCTCTGGAAACACCATATATTTT	CASSLRTASGNTIYF
-	TRBV29-1	TRBJ2-1	TRBD2	TGCAGCGCTCCCACCGGGACTAGCGGGAGGGGCCTCTACAATGAGCAGTTCTTC	CSAPTGTSGRGLYNEQFF
-	TRBV6-1	TRBJ2-7	TRBD2	TGTGCCAGCAGTCTAGCGGGAGAGGGGGCCTACGAGCAGTACTTC	CASSLAGEGAYEQYF
-	TRBV28	TRBJ2-7	-	TGTGCCAGCAGTTCGGGACCATCCTACGAGCAGTACTTC	CASSSGPSYEQYF
-	TRBV10-1	TRBJ1-2	-	TGCGCCAGCAGTGAGTCGACAGGAGGCGGCTACACCTTC	CASSESTGGGYTF
-	TRBV28	TRBJ1-2	-	TGTGCCAGCAATTCCGACAGCCCTTCCAACTATGGCTACACCTTC	CASNSDSPSNYGYTF
once	TRBV7-8	TRBJ1-1	-	TGTGCCAGCAGCCCACCAGACAGCAGCTTGTATGAAGCTTTCTTT	CASSPPDSSLYEAFF
-	TRBV7-8	TRBJ1-1	-	TGTGCCAGCAGCCCCACACCCGGATTCGACAGGAACACTGAAGCTTTCTTT	CASSPTPGFDRNTEAFF
-	TRBV9	TRBJ2-3	-	TGTGCCAGCACCGTTGGAGGGGCCACAGATACGCAGTATTTT	CASTVGGATDTQYF
-	TRBV7-3	TRBJ2-1	TRBD2	TGTGCCAGCAGCTTATCCCTAGCGGGAGAGAGTGAGCAGTTCTTC	CASSLSLAGESEQFF
-	TRBV9	TRBJ2-3	TRBD1	TGTGCCAGCAGCGCCAGGGGGTCGGGAGATACGCAGTATTTT	CASSARGSGDTQYF
-	TRBV14	TRBJ1-2	TRBD1	TGTGCCAGCAGCCAGACAGGGTATGGCTACACCTTC	CASSQTGYGYTF
-	TRBV19	TRBJ1-5	-	TGTGCCAGTACGGGACCGCCGGAAAATCAGCCCCAGCATTTT	CASTGPPENQPQHF
-	TRBV30	TRBJ2-3	-	TGTGCCTGGAAGGCTAGCGCAGATACGCAGTATTTT	CAWKASADTQYF
-	TRBV6-1	TRBJ1-2	TRBD1	TGTGCCAGCAGGCTGACAGGGGGCGCTTATGGCTACACCTTC	CASRLTGGAYGYTF
-	TRBV7-2	TRBJ2-3	-	TGTGCCAGCAGCCAGAGAACGGGGCGAGATACGCAGTATTTT	CASSQRTGRDTQYF
-	TRBV5-6	TRBJ1-1	-	TGTGCCAGCAGCTTGGGGCAACGAAAGAACACTGAAGCTTTCTTT	CASSLGQRKNTEAFF
-	TRBV27	TRBJ2-4	-	TGTGCCAGCAGTCCTATGAGGTTAGCCAAAAACATTCAGTACTTC	CASSPMRLAKNIQYF
-	TRBV12-5	TRBJ1-4	TRBD1	TGTGCTAGTGGTCAGACGACAGGGTTAGCTTCTAATGAAAAACTGTTTTTT	CASGQTTGLASNEKLFF
-	TRBV30	TRBJ1-2	TRBD1	TGTGCCTGGAGTGTCTTAATACGGACAGGGTTCGGGTATGGCTACACCTTC	CAWSVLIRTGFGYGYTF
-	TRBV4-1	TRBJ1-5	-	TGCGCCAGCAGCCTTACCCCGGACGGTTATAGCAATCAGCCCCAGCATTTT	CASSLTPDGYSNQPQHF
-	TRBV5-1	TRBJ2-5	TRBD2	TGCGCCAGCAGCACTACTAGCGGCTTAGAGACCCAGTACTTC	CASSTTSGLETQYF
-	TRBV6-5	TRBJ1-2	-	TGTGCCAGCAGACCCCCCTTGGGGAGGGAAGGCTACACCTTC	CASRPPLGREGYTF
once	TRBV9	TRBJ2-3	-	TGTGCCAGCAGCGTAGGTCCCAGCACAGATACGCAGTATTTT	CASSVGPSTDTQYF
-	TRBV5-1	TRBJ2-3	-	TGCGCCAGCAGCTTATCCAGGGACACAGATACGCAGTATTTT	CASSLSRDTDTQYF
-	TRBV7-6	TRBJ2-7	TRBD1	TGTGCCAGCAGCTTAGGGGACAGGTTCGAGCAGTACTTC	CASSLGDRFEQYF
-	TRBV18	TRBJ2-2	-	TGTGCCAGCTCACCACTGAAAGGAGCTAACACCGGGGAGCTGTTTTTT	CASSPLKGANTGELFF
few	TRBV14	TRBJ1-1	-	TGTGCCAGCAGCCAAGCGGGGATGAACACTGAAGCTTTCTTT	CASSQAGMNTEAFF
-	TRBV27	TRBJ2-1	TRBD2	TGTGCCAGCAGCCGGACTAGCGGCTACAATGAGCAGTTCTTC	CASSRTSGYNEQFF
-	TRBV2	TRBJ1-1	-	TGTGCCAGCAGTCAACAGATGAACACTGAAGCTTTCTTT	CASSQQMNTEAFF
-	TRBV2	TRBJ1-5	-	TGTGCCAGCAGCCCCGGGGGCTTAAGCAATCAGCCCCAGCATTTT	CASSPGGLSNQPQHF